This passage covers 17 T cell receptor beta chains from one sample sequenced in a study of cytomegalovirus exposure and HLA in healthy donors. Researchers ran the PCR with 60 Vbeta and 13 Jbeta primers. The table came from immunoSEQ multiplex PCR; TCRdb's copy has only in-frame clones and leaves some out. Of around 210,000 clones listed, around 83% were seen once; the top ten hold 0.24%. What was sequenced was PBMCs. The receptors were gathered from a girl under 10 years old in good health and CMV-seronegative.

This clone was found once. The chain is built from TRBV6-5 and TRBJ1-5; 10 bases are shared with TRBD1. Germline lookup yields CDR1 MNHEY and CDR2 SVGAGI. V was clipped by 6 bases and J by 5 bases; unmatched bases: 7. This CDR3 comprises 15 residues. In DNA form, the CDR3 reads TGTGCCAGCAGACAAGGACAGGGGGGGCATCAGCCCCAGCATTTT. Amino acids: CASRQGQGGHQPQHF.

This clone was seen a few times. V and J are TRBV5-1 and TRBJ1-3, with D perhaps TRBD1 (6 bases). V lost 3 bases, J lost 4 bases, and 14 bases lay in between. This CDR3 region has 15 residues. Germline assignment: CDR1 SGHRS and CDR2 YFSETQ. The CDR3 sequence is CASSSGQSLGNTIYF. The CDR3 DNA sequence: TGCGCCAGCAGCTCAGGACAGTCCTTGGGAAACACCATATATTTT.

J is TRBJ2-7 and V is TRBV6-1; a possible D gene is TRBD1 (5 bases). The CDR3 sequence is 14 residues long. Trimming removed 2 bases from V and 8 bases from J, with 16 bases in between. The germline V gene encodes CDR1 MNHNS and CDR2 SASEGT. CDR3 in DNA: TGTGCCAGCAGTGAAAGGCTAGGGGCCCAAAAGCAGTACTTC. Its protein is CASSERLGAQKQYF.

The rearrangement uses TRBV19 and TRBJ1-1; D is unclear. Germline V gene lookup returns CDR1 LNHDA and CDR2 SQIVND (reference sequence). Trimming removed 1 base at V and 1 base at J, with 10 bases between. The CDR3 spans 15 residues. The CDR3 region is CASSIGPLTNTEAFF. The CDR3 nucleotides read TGTGCCAGTAGTATAGGGCCCCTTACGAACACTGAAGCTTTCTTT.

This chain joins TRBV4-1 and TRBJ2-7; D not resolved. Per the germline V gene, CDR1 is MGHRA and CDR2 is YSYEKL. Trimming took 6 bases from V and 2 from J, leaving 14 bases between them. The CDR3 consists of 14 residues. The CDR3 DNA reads TGCGCCAGCAGTTACCAGGCCTCGACCTACGAGCAGTACTTC. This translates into CASSYQASTYEQYF.

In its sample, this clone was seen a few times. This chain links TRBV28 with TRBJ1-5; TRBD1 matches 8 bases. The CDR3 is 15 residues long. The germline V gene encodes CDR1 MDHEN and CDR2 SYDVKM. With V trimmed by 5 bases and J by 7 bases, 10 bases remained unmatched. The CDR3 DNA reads TGTGCCAGCAGTGTCCCAGGGGGCGTGCACCAGCCCCAGCATTTT. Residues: CASSVPGGVHQPQHF.

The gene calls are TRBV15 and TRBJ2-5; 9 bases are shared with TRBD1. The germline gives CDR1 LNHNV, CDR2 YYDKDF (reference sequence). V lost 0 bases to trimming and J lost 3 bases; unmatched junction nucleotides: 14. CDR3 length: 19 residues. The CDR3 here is CATSRDKTFGDRVKETQYF. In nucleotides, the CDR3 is TGTGCCACCAGCAGAGATAAGACGTTCGGGGACAGGGTGAAAGAGACCCAGTACTTC.

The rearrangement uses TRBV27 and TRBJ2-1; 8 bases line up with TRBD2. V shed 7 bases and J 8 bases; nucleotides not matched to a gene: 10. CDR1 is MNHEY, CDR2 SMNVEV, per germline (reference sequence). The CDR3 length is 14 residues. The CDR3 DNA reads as TGTGCCAGCACCCACGGGGGGGCCGACTATGAGCAGTTCTTC. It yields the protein CASTHGGADYEQFF.

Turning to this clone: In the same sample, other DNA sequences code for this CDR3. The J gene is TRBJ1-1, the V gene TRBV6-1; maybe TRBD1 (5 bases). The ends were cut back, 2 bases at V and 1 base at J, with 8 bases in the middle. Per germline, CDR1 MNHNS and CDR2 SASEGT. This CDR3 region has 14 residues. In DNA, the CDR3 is TGTGCCAGCAGTGAAAGGGGTCAGAACACTGAAGCTTTCTTT. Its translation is CASSERGQNTEAFF.

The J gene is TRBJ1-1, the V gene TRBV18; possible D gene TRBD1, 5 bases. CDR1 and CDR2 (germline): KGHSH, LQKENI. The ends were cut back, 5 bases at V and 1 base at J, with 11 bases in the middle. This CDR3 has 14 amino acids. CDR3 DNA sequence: TGTGCCAGCTCATTTTGGGGGGGGAACACTGAAGCTTTCTTT. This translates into CASSFWGGNTEAFF.

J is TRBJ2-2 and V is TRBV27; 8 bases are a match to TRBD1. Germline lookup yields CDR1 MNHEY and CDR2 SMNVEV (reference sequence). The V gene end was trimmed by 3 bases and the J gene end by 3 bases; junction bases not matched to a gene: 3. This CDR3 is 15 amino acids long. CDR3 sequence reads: CASSLYRGDTGELFF. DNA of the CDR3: TGTGCCAGCAGTTTGTACAGGGGGGACACCGGGGAGCTGTTTTTT.

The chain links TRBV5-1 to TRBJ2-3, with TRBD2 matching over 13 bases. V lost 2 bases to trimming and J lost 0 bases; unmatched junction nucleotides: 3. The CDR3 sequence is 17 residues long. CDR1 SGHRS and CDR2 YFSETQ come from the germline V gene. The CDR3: CASSFRLAGGSTDTQYF. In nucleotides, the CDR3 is TGCGCCAGCAGCTTCCGACTAGCGGGGGGCAGCACAGATACGCAGTATTTT.

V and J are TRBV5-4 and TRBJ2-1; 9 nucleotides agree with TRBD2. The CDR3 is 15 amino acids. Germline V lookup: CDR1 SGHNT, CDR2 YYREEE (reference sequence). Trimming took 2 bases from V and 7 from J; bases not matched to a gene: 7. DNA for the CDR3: TGTGCCAGCAGCTTAAGGCTAGCGGGATCGAATGAGCAGTTCTTC. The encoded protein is CASSLRLAGSNEQFF.

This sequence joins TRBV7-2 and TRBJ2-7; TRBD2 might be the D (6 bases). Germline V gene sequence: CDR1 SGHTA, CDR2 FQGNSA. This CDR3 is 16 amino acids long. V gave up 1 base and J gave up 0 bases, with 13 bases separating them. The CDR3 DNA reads TGTGCCAGCAGCTTAGTCGCGGGACGTCCCTCCTACGAGCAGTACTTC. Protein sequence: CASSLVAGRPSYEQYF.

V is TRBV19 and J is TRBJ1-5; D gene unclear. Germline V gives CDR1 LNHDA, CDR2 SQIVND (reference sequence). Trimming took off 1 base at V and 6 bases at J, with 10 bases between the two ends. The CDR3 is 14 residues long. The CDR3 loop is CASSIGGDGQPQHF. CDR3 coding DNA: TGTGCCAGTAGTATAGGGGGAGATGGTCAGCCCCAGCATTTT.

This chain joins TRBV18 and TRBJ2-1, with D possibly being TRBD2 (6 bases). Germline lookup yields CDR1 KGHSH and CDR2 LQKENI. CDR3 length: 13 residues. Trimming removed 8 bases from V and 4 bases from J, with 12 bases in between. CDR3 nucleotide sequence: TGTGCCAGCGGGCGTAGCGGATACAATGAGCAGTTCTTC. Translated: CASGRSGYNEQFF.

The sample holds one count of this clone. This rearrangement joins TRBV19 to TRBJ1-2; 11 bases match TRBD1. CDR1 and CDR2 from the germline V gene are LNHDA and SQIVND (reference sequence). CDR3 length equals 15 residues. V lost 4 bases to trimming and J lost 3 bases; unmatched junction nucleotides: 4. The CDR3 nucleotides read TGTGCCAGTAGTACCTGGACAGGGGGCGACTATGGCTACACCTTC. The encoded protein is CASSTWTGGDYGYTF.